Reported below is one TCR beta chain. Data came from immunoSEQ multiplex PCR; TCRdb stores just in-frame clones and leaves some out. The sample lists roughly 390,000 clones, over 75% seen once, with 10% in the top ten. This record belongs to a study of blood T cell repertoires in COVID-19. There are 12 residues in the CDR3. J was trimmed by 6 bases and V by 6 bases; bases with no gene match: 2. The TCR comes from a woman in her twenties or thirties with COVID-19, enrolled during active disease. This sequence joins TRBV12-3 or TRBV12-4 and TRBJ2-1; TRBD2 agrees at 7 bases. The material sequenced was peripheral blood. The CDR3 nucleotides are TGTGCCAGCAGGCGGGAGTCCAATGAGCAGTTCTTC. Its protein product is CASRRESNEQFF.